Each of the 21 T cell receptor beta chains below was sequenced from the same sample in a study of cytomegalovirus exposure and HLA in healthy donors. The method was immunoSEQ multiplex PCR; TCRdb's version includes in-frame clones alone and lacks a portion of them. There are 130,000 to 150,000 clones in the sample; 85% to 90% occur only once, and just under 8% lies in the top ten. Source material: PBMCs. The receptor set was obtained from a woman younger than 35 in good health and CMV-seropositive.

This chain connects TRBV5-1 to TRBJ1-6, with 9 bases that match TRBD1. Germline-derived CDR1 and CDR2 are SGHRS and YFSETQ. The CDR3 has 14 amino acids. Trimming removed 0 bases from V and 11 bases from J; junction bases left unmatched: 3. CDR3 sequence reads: CASSLAGTGPPLHF. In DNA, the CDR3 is TGCGCCAGCAGCTTGGCTGGGACAGGGCCACCCCTCCACTTT. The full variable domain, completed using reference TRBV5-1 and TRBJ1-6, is KAGVTQTPRYLIKTRGQQVTLSCSPISGHRSVSWYQQTPGQGLQFLFEYFSETQRNKGNFPGRFSGRQFSNSRSEMNVSTLELGDSALYLCASSLAGTGPPLHFGNGTRLTVT.

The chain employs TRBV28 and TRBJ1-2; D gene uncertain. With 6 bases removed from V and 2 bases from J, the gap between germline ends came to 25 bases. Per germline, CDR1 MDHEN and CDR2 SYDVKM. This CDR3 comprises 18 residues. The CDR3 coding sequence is TGTGCCAGCAGGACTTTGATCGGGAAACCTTTCAAGAACTATGGCTACACCTTC. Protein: CASRTLIGKPFKNYGYTF.

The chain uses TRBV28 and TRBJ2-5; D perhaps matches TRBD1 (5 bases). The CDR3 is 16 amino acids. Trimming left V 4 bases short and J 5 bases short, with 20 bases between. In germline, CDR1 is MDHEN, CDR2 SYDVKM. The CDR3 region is CASSSINLRAGETQYF. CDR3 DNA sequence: TGTGCCAGCAGTTCTATTAATTTAAGGGCAGGGGAGACCCAGTACTTC.

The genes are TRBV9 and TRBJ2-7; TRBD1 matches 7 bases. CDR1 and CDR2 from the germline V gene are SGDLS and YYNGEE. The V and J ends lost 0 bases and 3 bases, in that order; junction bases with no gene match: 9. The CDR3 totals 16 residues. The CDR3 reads CASSVGHRQGIYEQYF. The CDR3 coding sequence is TGTGCCAGCAGCGTAGGTCACCGACAGGGAATCTACGAGCAGTACTTC.

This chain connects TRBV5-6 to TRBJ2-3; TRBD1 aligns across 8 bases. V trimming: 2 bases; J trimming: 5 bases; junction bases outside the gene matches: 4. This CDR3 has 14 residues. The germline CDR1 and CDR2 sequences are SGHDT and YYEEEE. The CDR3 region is CASSFGQGRDTQYF. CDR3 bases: TGTGCCAGCAGCTTCGGACAGGGCAGAGATACGCAGTATTTT.

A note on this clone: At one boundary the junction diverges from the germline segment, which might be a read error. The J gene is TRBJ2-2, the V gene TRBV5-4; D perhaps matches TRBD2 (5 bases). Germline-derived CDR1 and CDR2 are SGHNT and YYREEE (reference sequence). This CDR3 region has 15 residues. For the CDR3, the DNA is TGTGCCAGCAGCGCGGGCGGACGGAACCCCGGGGAGCTGTTTTTT. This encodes CASSAGGRNPGELFF. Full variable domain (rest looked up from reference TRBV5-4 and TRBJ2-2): ETGVTQSPTHLIKTRGQQVTLRCSSQSGHNTVSWYQQALGQGPQFIFQYYREEENGRGNFPPRFSGLQFPNYSSELNVNALELDDSALYLCASSAGGRNPGELFFGEGSRLTVL.

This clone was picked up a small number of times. The CDR3 sequence: CASSLFGPIYTF. The CDR3 coding sequence is TGTGCCAGCAGTTTATTTGGGCCGATCTACACCTTC. The chain couples TRBV28 to TRBJ1-2; D remains unclear. This CDR3 contains 12 residues. Germline V gene sequence: CDR1 MDHEN, CDR2 SYDVKM. V lost 1 base and J lost 10, with 10 bases in between.

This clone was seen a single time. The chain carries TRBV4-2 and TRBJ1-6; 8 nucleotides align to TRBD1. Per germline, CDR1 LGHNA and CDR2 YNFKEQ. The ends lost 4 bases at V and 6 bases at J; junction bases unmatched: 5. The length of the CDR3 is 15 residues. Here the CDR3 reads CASSRRGQSNSPLHF. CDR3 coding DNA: TGTGCCAGCAGCCGCAGGGGGCAAAGTAATTCACCCCTCCACTTT.

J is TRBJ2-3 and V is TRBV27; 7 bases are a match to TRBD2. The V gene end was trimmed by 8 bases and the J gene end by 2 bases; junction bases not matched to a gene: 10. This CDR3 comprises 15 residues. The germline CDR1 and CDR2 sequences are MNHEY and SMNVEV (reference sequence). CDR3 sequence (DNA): TGTGCCAGCGGGCCAACAGCGGGGCTCACAGATACGCAGTATTTT. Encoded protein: CASGPTAGLTDTQYF.

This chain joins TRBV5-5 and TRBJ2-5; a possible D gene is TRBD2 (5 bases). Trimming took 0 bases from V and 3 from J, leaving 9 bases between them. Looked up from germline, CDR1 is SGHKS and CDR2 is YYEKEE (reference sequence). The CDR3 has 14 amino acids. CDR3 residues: CASSLGTQEETQYF. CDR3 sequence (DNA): TGTGCCAGCAGCTTGGGGACTCAAGAAGAGACCCAGTACTTC.

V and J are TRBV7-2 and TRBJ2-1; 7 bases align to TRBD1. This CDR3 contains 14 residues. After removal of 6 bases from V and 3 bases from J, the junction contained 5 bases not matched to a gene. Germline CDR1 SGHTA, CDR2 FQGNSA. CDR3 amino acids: CASRSSGGYNEQFF. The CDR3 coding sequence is TGTGCCAGCAGGTCCTCAGGGGGCTACAATGAGCAGTTCTTC.

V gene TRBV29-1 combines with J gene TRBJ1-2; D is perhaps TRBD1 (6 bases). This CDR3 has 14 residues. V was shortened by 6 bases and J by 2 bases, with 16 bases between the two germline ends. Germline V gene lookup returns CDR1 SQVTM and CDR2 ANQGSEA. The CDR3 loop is CSVTSGGTNYGYTF. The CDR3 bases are TGCAGCGTGACGAGCGGGGGCACCAACTATGGCTACACCTTC.

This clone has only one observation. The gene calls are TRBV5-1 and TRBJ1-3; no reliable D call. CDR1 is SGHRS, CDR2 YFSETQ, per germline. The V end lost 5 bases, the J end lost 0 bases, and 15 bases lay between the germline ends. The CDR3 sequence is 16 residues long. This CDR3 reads CASSMAGSDSGNTIYF. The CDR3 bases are TGCGCCAGCAGTATGGCAGGTTCTGACTCTGGAAACACCATATATTTT.

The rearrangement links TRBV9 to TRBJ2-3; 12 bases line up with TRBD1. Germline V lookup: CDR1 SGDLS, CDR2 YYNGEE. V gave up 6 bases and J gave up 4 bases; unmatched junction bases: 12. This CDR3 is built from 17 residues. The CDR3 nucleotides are TGTGCCAGCACCCCTCTTCTAGGGACAGGGGGCCCAGATACGCAGTATTTT. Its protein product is CASTPLLGTGGPDTQYF.

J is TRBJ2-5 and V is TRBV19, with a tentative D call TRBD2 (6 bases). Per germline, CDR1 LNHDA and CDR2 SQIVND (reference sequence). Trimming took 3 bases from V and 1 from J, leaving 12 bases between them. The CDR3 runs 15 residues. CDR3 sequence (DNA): TGTGCCAGTAGTATGGGGGGTACTTTCCAAGAGACCCAGTACTTC. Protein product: CASSMGGTFQETQYF.

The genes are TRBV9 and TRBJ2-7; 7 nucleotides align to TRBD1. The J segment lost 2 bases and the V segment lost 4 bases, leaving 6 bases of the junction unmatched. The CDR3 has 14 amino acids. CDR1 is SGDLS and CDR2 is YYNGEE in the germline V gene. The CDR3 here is CASSPRDSTYEQYF. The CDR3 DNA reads TGTGCCAGCAGCCCCCGGGACAGTACCTACGAGCAGTACTTC.

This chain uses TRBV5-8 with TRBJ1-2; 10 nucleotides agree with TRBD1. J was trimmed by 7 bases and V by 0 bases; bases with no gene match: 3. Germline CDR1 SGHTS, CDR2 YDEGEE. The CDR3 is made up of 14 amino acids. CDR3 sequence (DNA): TGTGCCAGCAGCTTGGACGACAGGGGGCTTGGCTACACCTTC. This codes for CASSLDDRGLGYTF.

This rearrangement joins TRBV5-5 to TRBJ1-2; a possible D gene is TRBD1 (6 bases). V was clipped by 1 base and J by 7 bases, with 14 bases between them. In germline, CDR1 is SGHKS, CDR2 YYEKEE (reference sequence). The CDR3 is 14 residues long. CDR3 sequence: CASSLNRAPIGYTF. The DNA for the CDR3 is TGTGCCAGCAGCTTGAACAGGGCTCCAATTGGCTACACCTTC.

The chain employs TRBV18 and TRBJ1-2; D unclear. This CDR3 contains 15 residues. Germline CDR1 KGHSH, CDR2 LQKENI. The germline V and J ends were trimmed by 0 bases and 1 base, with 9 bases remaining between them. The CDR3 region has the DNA TGTGCCAGCTCACCACCGAGGGATCTTAACTATGGCTACACCTTC. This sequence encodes CASSPPRDLNYGYTF. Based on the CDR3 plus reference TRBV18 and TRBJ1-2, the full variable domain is NAGVMQNPRHLVRRRGQEARLRCSPMKGHSHVYWYRQLPEEGLKFMVYLQKENIIDESGMPKERFSAEFPKEGPSILRIQQVVRGDSAAYFCASSPPRDLNYGYTFGSGTRLTVV.

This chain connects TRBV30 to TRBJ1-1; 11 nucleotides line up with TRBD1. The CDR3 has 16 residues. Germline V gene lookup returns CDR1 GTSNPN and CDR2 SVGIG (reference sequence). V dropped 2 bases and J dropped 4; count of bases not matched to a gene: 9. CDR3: CAWSRGTGGSLTEAFF. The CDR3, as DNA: TGTGCCTGGAGTAGGGGGACAGGGGGTTCCCTCACTGAAGCTTTCTTT.

The CDR3 DNA is TGTGCCAGCAGTGAATTACAGGGGGCGCTGGGTCAGCCCCAGCATTTT. Protein product: CASSELQGALGQPQHF. V usage is TRBV6-1 and J usage is TRBJ1-5; TRBD1 matches at 9 bases. J was trimmed by 6 bases and V by 2 bases; bases with no gene match: 8. Germline V gene sequence: CDR1 MNHNS, CDR2 SASEGT. The CDR3 consists of 16 residues.